Below are 32 T cell receptor beta chains sequenced from a single sample in a study of T cell changes during pregnancy in multiple sclerosis. Some clones are missing from TCRdb's copy, which holds only in-frame ones; the method was immunoSEQ multiplex PCR. This table has fewer than 65,000 clones, roughly 93% appearing once. The material was peripheral blood, obtained in the second trimester of pregnancy. These receptors were obtained from a female donor with multiple sclerosis, enrolled in a pregnancy study.

V gene TRBV21-1 combines with J gene TRBJ1-1; whether TRBD1, the table's D call, matches the DNA was not checked. TRBV21-1 is described as a pseudogene. The CDR3 is 13 amino acids. The CDR3 loop reads CASSKTENTEAFF. DNA for the CDR3: TGTGCCAGCAGCAAGACAGAGAACACTGAAGCTTTCTTT.

This clone was seen only once. The chain employs TRBV9 and TRBJ2-1; TRBD2 agrees at 7 bases. Germline CDR1 reads SGDLS; CDR2 reads YYNGEE. The CDR3 runs to 16 residues. V was clipped by 3 bases and J by 2 bases; unmatched bases: 8. CDR3 residues: CASSGRTSRTYNEQFF. DNA of the CDR3: TGTGCCAGCAGCGGACGGACTAGTCGTACCTACAATGAGCAGTTCTTC.

The chain uses TRBV15 and TRBJ2-1; 9 bases agree with TRBD2. The CDR3 covers 15 residues. Germline V gene data show CDR1 as LNHNV and CDR2 as YYDKDF (reference sequence). V gave up 0 bases and J gave up 7 bases; unmatched junction bases: 4. The CDR3 DNA sequence: TGTGCCACCAGCAGAGATCTAGCGGGAACAAATGAGCAGTTCTTC. Translating gives CATSRDLAGTNEQFF. The full variable domain, completed using reference TRBV15 and TRBJ2-1, is DAMVIQNPRYQVTQFGKPVTLSCSQTLNHNVMYWYQQKSSQAPKLLFHYYDKDFNNEADTPDNFQSRRPNTSFCFLDIRSPGLGDTAMYLCATSRDLAGTNEQFFGPGTRLTVL.

V usage is TRBV19 and J usage is TRBJ2-2, with 8 bases aligning to TRBD2. This CDR3 is built from 14 residues. The V and J ends lost 6 bases and 6 bases, in that order; junction bases with no gene match: 6. Germline V lookup: CDR1 LNHDA, CDR2 SQIVND (reference sequence). The CDR3 DNA reads as TGTGCCAGTAGGAGACTAGCGATGCCCGGGGAGCTGTTTTTT. Translating gives CASRRLAMPGELFF.

The chain is built from TRBV25-1 and TRBJ2-2, with 10 bases identical to TRBD1. The CDR3 contains 18 residues. V dropped 1 base and J dropped 7; count of bases not matched to a gene: 12. Looked up from germline, CDR1 is MGHDK and CDR2 is SYGVNS. CDR3 in DNA: TGTGCCAGCAGTGAATTGGGACAGGGGAAGCGCGACGTCGGGGAGCTGTTTTTT. Amino acid sequence: CASSELGQGKRDVGELFF.

The chain couples TRBV4-2 to TRBJ2-1; 10 bases line up with TRBD2. CDR1 is LGHNA and CDR2 is YNFKEQ in the germline V gene. The CDR3 spans 15 residues. The V gene end was trimmed by 2 bases and the J gene end by 4 bases; junction bases not matched to a gene: 2. The CDR3 nucleotides read TGTGCCAGCAGCCAAACTAGCGGGGATTACAATGAGCAGTTCTTC. Translation gives CASSQTSGDYNEQFF.

This sequence joins TRBV18 and TRBJ2-1, with TRBD1 as a possible D gene (5 bases). V lost 3 bases and J 0 bases, leaving 12 bases between the germline ends. This CDR3 has 16 residues. CDR1 and CDR2 (germline): KGHSH, LQKENI. The CDR3 DNA follows: TGTGCCAGCTCACCGCAGGGTCCCCTCTCCTACAATGAGCAGTTCTTC. Translation: CASSPQGPLSYNEQFF.

This clone appeared a few times. The CDR3 protein is CASSPRGLGGNTIYF. The CDR3 bases are TGTGCCAGCAGCCCCAGGGGTCTGGGAGGAAACACCATATATTTT. The J gene is TRBJ1-3, the V gene TRBV6-5; D may be TRBD1 (6 bases). V lost 6 bases, J lost 4 bases, and 16 bases lay in between. The length of the CDR3 is 15 residues. From germline, CDR1 is MNHEY and CDR2 SVGAGI.

The rearrangement uses TRBV28 and TRBJ2-1; TRBD2 matches at 8 bases. V lost 6 bases and J lost 6; bases outside the gene matches: 4. The CDR3 runs to 13 residues. The germline V gene encodes CDR1 MDHEN and CDR2 SYDVKM. In DNA, the CDR3 is TGTGCCAGCAGCCAGCGGGAGTTCAATGAGCAGTTCTTC. Protein product: CASSQREFNEQFF.

The genes are TRBV11-2 and TRBJ2-1; maybe TRBD2 (6 bases). In germline, CDR1 is SGHAT, CDR2 FQNNGV. The CDR3 is 15 amino acids. V lost 1 base, J lost 8 bases, and 15 bases lay in between. The chain's CDR3 is CASSLGSGRGDEQFF. For the CDR3, the DNA is TGTGCCAGCAGCTTAGGCAGCGGGCGAGGGGATGAGCAGTTCTTC.

The gene calls are TRBV19 and TRBJ1-4; D is perhaps TRBD1 (6 bases). The CDR3 extends over 14 amino acids. Trimming left V 7 bases short and J 3 bases short, with 12 bases between. CDR1 LNHDA and CDR2 SQIVND come from the germline V gene (reference sequence). The CDR3 region is CASTRAGANEKLFF. The CDR3 DNA is TGTGCCAGTACCCGGGCAGGGGCTAATGAAAAACTGTTTTTT.

This sequence joins TRBV19 and TRBJ2-1; 13 bases align to TRBD2. CDR3 length: 17 amino acids. The ends lost 5 bases at V and 4 bases at J; junction bases unmatched: 8. Germline V gene data show CDR1 as LNHDA and CDR2 as SQIVND (reference sequence). The CDR3 region has the DNA TGTGCCAGTAGTGTTCGGACTAGCGGGAGTTCGTACAATGAGCAGTTCTTC. As protein: CASSVRTSGSSYNEQFF.

J is TRBJ2-3 and V is TRBV7-2; D gene ambiguous. This CDR3 has 13 amino acids. The V and J ends lost 5 bases and 8 bases respectively, with 14 bases between them. The germline CDR1 and CDR2 sequences are SGHTA and FQGNSA. The CDR3 sequence is CASSRSDYPTQYF. The DNA for the CDR3 is TGTGCCAGCAGCCGGTCTGATTATCCTACGCAGTATTTT.

This chain joins TRBV5-1 and TRBJ2-2, with D maybe TRBD2 (5 bases). The germline V gene has CDR1 SGHRS and CDR2 YFSETQ. The CDR3 totals 14 residues. V shed 4 bases and J shed 3 bases, with 10 bases lying between them. The CDR3 loop is CASSREPDTGELFF. CDR3 nucleotides: TGCGCCAGCAGCAGGGAGCCGGACACCGGGGAGCTGTTTTTT.

The chain couples TRBV6-1 to TRBJ2-7; 11 bases agree with TRBD1. CDR1 is MNHNS, CDR2 SASEGT, per germline. V lost 1 base and J lost 7; bases outside the gene matches: 6. The CDR3 totals 15 residues. Here the CDR3 reads CASSEVGTGGAEQYF. As DNA, the CDR3 is TGTGCCAGCAGTGAAGTGGGGACAGGGGGTGCGGAGCAGTACTTC.

This clone was seen only once. The chain couples TRBV4-3 to TRBJ2-3, with 10 nucleotides matching TRBD2. The CDR3 has 16 amino acids. V was pared by 0 bases and J by 5 bases, with 5 bases of the junction left unmatched. Germline assignment: CDR1 LGHNA and CDR2 YSLEER. The CDR3 spells CASSQEASGRLDTQYF. Here the CDR3 DNA reads TGCGCCAGCAGCCAAGAAGCTAGCGGGAGACTAGATACGCAGTATTTT.

This rearrangement joins TRBV9 to TRBJ1-3; D not certain. CDR3 length: 16 residues. With 2 bases removed from V and 0 bases from J, the gap between germline ends came to 12 bases. CDR1 SGDLS and CDR2 YYNGEE come from the germline V gene. The CDR3, as DNA: TGTGCCAGCAGCGTGTTCTCCTCGAGCTCTGGAAACACCATATATTTT. Translation gives CASSVFSSSSGNTIYF.

The rearrangement links TRBV28 to TRBJ2-3; the match to TRBD2 covers 11 bases. CDR1 is MDHEN and CDR2 is SYDVKM in the germline V gene. The CDR3 has 17 residues. V trimming: 7 bases; J trimming: 5 bases; junction bases outside the gene matches: 14. The CDR3 nucleotides are TGTGCCAGCACCGATGCCTCACTAGCGGGAGAAGGAGATACGCAGTATTTT. Translating it yields CASTDASLAGEGDTQYF.

This chain links TRBV27 with TRBJ2-7; possibly TRBD1 for D (5 bases). The CDR3 covers 12 residues. With 6 bases removed from V and 6 bases from J, the gap between germline ends came to 12 bases. CDR1 is MNHEY and CDR2 is SMNVEV in the germline V gene (reference sequence). The DNA of the CDR3 is TGTGCCAGCAGCATAGGGGTGGGCGAGCAGTACTTC. It encodes CASSIGVGEQYF.

The table lists this clone with a count of one. The rearrangement links TRBV6-6 to TRBJ1-1; possibly TRBD1 for D (6 bases). Germline CDR1 and CDR2: MNHNY and SVGAGI (reference sequence). The germline V and J ends were trimmed by 2 bases and 4 bases, with 14 bases remaining between them. The CDR3 is 15 residues long. The CDR3, as DNA: TGTGCCAGCAGTTACGGGGTGGGAGGGGGCACTGAAGCTTTCTTT. It specifies CASSYGVGGGTEAFF.

V gene TRBV6-5 combines with J gene TRBJ1-1, with D uncertain. Germline V gene lookup returns CDR1 MNHEY and CDR2 SVGAGI. V was trimmed by 4 bases and J by 1 base, leaving 10 bases between them. The CDR3 totals 14 residues. DNA of the CDR3: TGTGCCAGCAGTTCGGACTTGTGGAACACTGAAGCTTTCTTT. Translation gives CASSSDLWNTEAFF.

This chain uses TRBV25-1 with TRBJ2-5, with 9 bases fitting TRBD2. This CDR3 is built from 15 residues. The ends lost 10 bases at V and 1 base at J; junction bases unmatched: 10. CDR1 and CDR2 (germline): MGHDK, SYGVNS. CDR3 protein: CAIRWGREGQETQYF. CDR3 DNA sequence: TGTGCCATAAGATGGGGGCGGGAGGGCCAAGAGACCCAGTACTTC.

This clone was found once. This chain uses TRBV28 with TRBJ1-2, with a tentative D call TRBD1 (6 bases). The CDR3 loop spans 12 amino acids. Trimming took off 9 bases at V and 6 bases at J, with 14 bases between the two ends. Per germline, CDR1 MDHEN and CDR2 SYDVKM. The CDR3 DNA reads as TGTGCCAGTTTCGACAGGCTCAATGGCTACACCTTC. As protein: CASFDRLNGYTF.

The chain combines TRBV7-6 with TRBJ1-1, with 8 positions matching TRBD1. The J segment lost 9 bases and the V segment lost 4 bases, leaving 4 bases of the junction unmatched. The length of the CDR3 is 12 residues. Germline V gives CDR1 SGHVS, CDR2 FNYEAQ. The CDR3 reads CASSSRQGKAFF. Here the CDR3 DNA reads TGTGCCAGCAGCTCCCGACAGGGGAAAGCTTTCTTT.

The chain employs TRBV2 and TRBJ2-7; no reliable D call. Trimming took 6 bases from V and 2 from J, leaving 11 bases between them. The CDR3 contains 13 residues. CDR1 is SNHLY, CDR2 FYNNEI, per germline. The CDR3 here is CASRATITYEQYF. CDR3 nucleotide sequence: TGTGCCAGCAGAGCAACCATAACCTACGAGCAGTACTTC.

The chain uses TRBV15 and TRBJ2-2; 10 bases are shared with TRBD1. Germline values: CDR1 LNHNV, CDR2 YYDKDF (reference sequence). V lost 0 bases and J lost 7; bases outside the gene matches: 8. This CDR3 contains 17 residues. The CDR3 coding sequence is TGTGCCACCAGCAGAGACCCCGACAGGGGGCTCCACGGGGAGCTGTTTTTT. It is translated as CATSRDPDRGLHGELFF. Using reference TRBV15 and TRBJ2-2 for the parts outside the CDR3, the full variable domain is DAMVIQNPRYQVTQFGKPVTLSCSQTLNHNVMYWYQQKSSQAPKLLFHYYDKDFNNEADTPDNFQSRRPNTSFCFLDIRSPGLGDTAMYLCATSRDPDRGLHGELFFGEGSRLTVL.

V is TRBV6-5 and J is TRBJ2-7; weak D call: TRBD1 (5 bases). The CDR3 is 15 amino acids. Per the germline V gene, CDR1 is MNHEY and CDR2 is SVGAGI. V lost 7 bases, J lost 3 bases, and 19 bases lay in between. The CDR3 spells CASKVYGHQLYEQYF. CDR3 coding DNA: TGTGCCAGCAAGGTGTATGGACATCAACTCTACGAGCAGTACTTC.

This sequence joins TRBV7-9 and TRBJ2-5, with TRBD2 identical over 9 bases. V lost 2 bases, J lost 4 bases, and 8 bases stayed unmatched. The CDR3 totals 16 residues. Germline CDR1 reads SEHNR; CDR2 reads FQNEAQ (reference sequence). DNA of the CDR3: TGTGCCAGCAGCTTACCCGAGCGGGAGGCAGGAGAGACCCAGTACTTC. Protein product: CASSLPEREAGETQYF.

This sequence joins TRBV27 and TRBJ2-1, with a possible D match to TRBD2 (5 bases). The CDR3 consists of 17 residues. Germline loops: CDR1 MNHEY, CDR2 SMNVEV (reference sequence). The ends were cut back, 0 bases at V and 5 bases at J, with 17 bases in the middle. In DNA, the CDR3 is TGTGCCAGCAGTTTATCCACCTTACCGGGATTGAACAATGAGCAGTTCTTC. Protein: CASSLSTLPGLNNEQFF.

The V call is TRBV5-8, the J call TRBJ2-7; 10 positions match TRBD1. Trimming at V came to 4 bases and at J to 5 bases, leaving 9 bases not matched to a gene. Germline V gene lookup returns CDR1 SGHTS and CDR2 YDEGEE. This CDR3 spans 15 amino acids. This CDR3 reads CASSLGGQGVNEQYF. In DNA, the CDR3 is TGTGCCAGCAGCCTCGGTGGACAGGGGGTTAACGAGCAGTACTTC.

The J gene is TRBJ2-2, the V gene TRBV5-1; D not resolved. CDR1 SGHRS and CDR2 YFSETQ come from the germline V gene. The CDR3 is 14 amino acids. V lost 2 bases to trimming and J lost 2 bases, with 7 bases between them. CDR3 loop: CASSFEVNTGELFF. CDR3 sequence (DNA): TGCGCCAGCAGCTTTGAGGTTAACACCGGGGAGCTGTTTTTT. The complete variable domain, with remaining parts taken from reference TRBV5-1 and TRBJ2-2, reads KAGVTQTPRYLIKTRGQQVTLSCSPISGHRSVSWYQQTPGQGLQFLFEYFSETQRNKGNFPGRFSGRQFSNSRSEMNVSTLELGDSALYLCASSFEVNTGELFFGEGSRLTVL.

The V call is TRBV6-6, the J call TRBJ1-1; possible D gene TRBD1, 6 bases. This CDR3 is 15 amino acids long. Germline loops: CDR1 MNHNY, CDR2 SVGAGI (reference sequence). Trimming stripped 5 bases from V and 0 bases from J, with 13 bases between. CDR3 protein: CASSQPDRLNTEAFF. The CDR3 bases are TGTGCCAGCAGTCAGCCCGACAGGTTGAACACTGAAGCTTTCTTT.